Shown below are 23 T cell receptor beta chains from a single sample sequenced in a study of graft-versus-host responses after intestinal transplantation. What these receptors recognize is not known. Some clones are missing from TCRdb's copy, which holds only in-frame ones; the method was immunoSEQ multiplex PCR. Of more than 65,000 clones listed, about 80% are singletons. The specimen was unstimulated CD4+ T cells sorted from spleen or lymph node cells, collected before transplant. These receptor sequences come from a human donor who was the organ donor for an intestinal transplant.

CDR3 sequence (DNA): TGCGCCAGCAGCTTGGGTGTTCGGGGGGGCACAGATACGCAGTATTTT. This encodes CASSLGVRGGTDTQYF. The chain carries TRBV5-1 and TRBJ2-3, with TRBD2 matching over 7 bases. The V gene end was trimmed by 0 bases and the J gene end by 1 base; junction bases not matched to a gene: 5. There are 16 residues in the CDR3. Germline V CDR1 and CDR2: SGHRS, YFSETQ.

V and J are TRBV14 and TRBJ1-2; D is unclear. CDR3 length equals 12 residues. The V end was cut by 0 bases, the J end by 4 bases, with 3 bases between. The germline V gene has CDR1 SGHDN and CDR2 FVKESK. The CDR3 DNA reads as TGTGCCAGCAGCCAAGACAGCTATGGCTACACCTTC. Translation: CASSQDSYGYTF.

The J gene is TRBJ2-1, the V gene TRBV5-1; unclear D gene. The CDR3 length is 10 residues. Germline CDR1 reads SGHRS; CDR2 reads YFSETQ. The V end was cut by 7 bases, the J end by 10 bases, with 9 bases between. The CDR3 sequence: CASRGSEQFF. The CDR3 bases are TGCGCCAGCCGAGGCTCGGAGCAGTTCTTC.

The chain is built from TRBV6-4 and TRBJ1-1, with 10 positions matching TRBD1. Germline trimming cut 8 bases from V and 5 bases from J; bases unmatched to any gene: 11. This CDR3 is built from 15 residues. Per the germline V gene, CDR1 is MRHNA and CDR2 is SNTAGT. The CDR3 spells CASLGQGVAGTEAFF. CDR3 DNA: TGTGCCAGCCTCGGACAGGGGGTGGCGGGTACTGAAGCTTTCTTT.

The rearrangement joins TRBV5-1 to TRBJ1-6; 10 bases line up with TRBD1. This CDR3 is 14 amino acids long. Germline loops: CDR1 SGHRS, CDR2 YFSETQ. Trimming at V came to 5 bases and at J to 8 bases, leaving 4 bases not matched to a gene. The CDR3 here is CASSRDRGDSPLHF. The CDR3 DNA sequence: TGCGCCAGCAGTAGGGACAGGGGTGATTCACCCCTCCACTTT.

The J gene is TRBJ2-5, the V gene TRBV15; a weak D match, TRBD2 (6 bases). Looked up from germline, CDR1 is LNHNV and CDR2 is YYDKDF (reference sequence). This CDR3 is 16 amino acids long. The ends were cut back, 0 bases at V and 4 bases at J, with 15 bases in the middle. The CDR3 spells CATSRDGGGPRETQYF. The CDR3 region has the DNA TGTGCCACCAGCAGAGATGGGGGAGGCCCGCGAGAGACCCAGTACTTC.

The gene calls are TRBV5-8 and TRBJ2-7; the D is unclear. The V end was cut by 4 bases, the J end by 0 bases, with 14 bases between. The CDR3 is 15 residues long. Germline V gene data show CDR1 as SGHTS and CDR2 as YDEGEE. CDR3 protein: CASSARGIYSYEQYV. The DNA of the CDR3 is TGTGCCAGCAGCGCGCGAGGCATCTACTCCTACGAGCAGTACGTC.

The V gene is TRBV6-5, the J gene TRBJ1-6, with D uncertain. V lost 4 bases to trimming and J lost 10 bases, with 17 bases between them. The CDR3 is 15 amino acids. Germline V gene lookup returns CDR1 MNHEY and CDR2 SVGAGI. In DNA, the CDR3 is TGTGCCAGCAGTTTAAGACGGGAAAGCGGGTCACCCCTCCACTTT. Translating gives CASSLRRESGSPLHF.

The V and J genes are TRBV30 and TRBJ1-6; D call uncertain. The V end was cut by 8 bases, the J end by 6 bases, with 20 bases between. The CDR3 covers 15 residues. From germline, CDR1 is GTSNPN and CDR2 SVGIG (reference sequence). For the CDR3, the DNA is TGTGCCCGAAGAGGTATCCTCCGACCTAATTCACCCCTCCACTTT. Translated: CARRGILRPNSPLHF. Full variable domain (missing parts from reference TRBV30 and TRBJ1-6): SQTIHQWPATLVQPVGSPLSLECTVEGTSNPNLYWYRQAAGRGLQLLFYSVGIGQISSEVPQNLSASRPQDRQFILSSKKLLLSDSGFYLCARRGILRPNSPLHFGNGTRLTVT.

This rearrangement joins TRBV19 to TRBJ1-5, with D tentatively TRBD1 (5 bases). Trimming pared 1 base from V and 6 bases from J, leaving 13 bases between. Germline assignment: CDR1 LNHDA and CDR2 SQIVND (reference sequence). There are 15 residues in the CDR3. In DNA, the CDR3 is TGTGCCAGTAGTATAGCAGACAGCCTCAGTCAGCCCCAGCATTTT. Translation gives CASSIADSLSQPQHF.

The sample holds one count of this clone. V is TRBV6-5 and J is TRBJ1-2; D uncertain. The CDR3 runs 12 residues. Trimming shortened V by 5 bases and J by 4 bases, and 8 bases separated the two germline ends. Germline CDR1 MNHEY, CDR2 SVGAGI. The CDR3 region has the DNA TGTGCCAGCAGTCCGGACTTCTATGGCTACACCTTC. This codes for CASSPDFYGYTF.

The rearrangement links TRBV11-2 to TRBJ1-1, with no clear D. CDR1 is SGHAT and CDR2 is FQNNGV in the germline V gene. The CDR3 length is 12 residues. Trimming removed 0 bases at V and 4 bases at J, with 3 bases between. The CDR3 DNA follows: TGTGCCAGCAGCTTAGATATCACTGAAGCTTTCTTT. It specifies CASSLDITEAFF.

The genes are TRBV15 and TRBJ2-3; D is unclear. Trimming removed 3 bases at V and 0 bases at J, with 10 bases between. CDR1 is LNHNV, CDR2 YYDKDF, per germline (reference sequence). This CDR3 comprises 15 residues. The CDR3 DNA follows: TGTGCCACCAGCAGGGCATATCCTAGCACAGATACGCAGTATTTT. The encoded protein is CATSRAYPSTDTQYF.

The chain combines TRBV28 with TRBJ2-2, with no clear D. The CDR3 runs to 15 residues. CDR1 MDHEN and CDR2 SYDVKM come from the germline V gene. Trimming removed 4 bases from V and 7 bases from J, with 16 bases in between. As DNA, the CDR3 is TGTGCCAGCAGTTCCCCGTCAGGCAGTCGCGGGGAGCTGTTTTTT. Protein sequence: CASSSPSGSRGELFF. Together with reference TRBV28 and TRBJ2-2, the CDR3 gives the full variable domain: DVKVTQSSRYLVKRTGEKVFLECVQDMDHENMFWYRQDPGLGLRLIYFSYDVKMKEKGDIPEGYSVSREKKERFSLILESASTNQTSMYLCASSSPSGSRGELFFGEGSRLTVL.

The rearrangement joins TRBV7-6 to TRBJ2-2; D is perhaps TRBD1 (6 bases). The CDR3 consists of 16 residues. Trimming pared 3 bases from V and 3 bases from J, leaving 14 bases between. The V gene's germline CDR1 is SGHVS and CDR2 FNYEAQ. CDR3 amino acids: CASSFVSGDHTGELFF. The CDR3 DNA reads TGTGCCAGCAGCTTTGTTTCAGGGGATCACACCGGGGAGCTGTTTTTT.

V is TRBV2 and J is TRBJ1-1; maybe TRBD1 (5 bases). The CDR3 runs to 13 residues. Germline V lookup: CDR1 SNHLY, CDR2 FYNNEI. With 7 bases removed from V and 6 bases from J, the gap between germline ends came to 15 bases. The CDR3 coding sequence is TGTGCCAGCACCAGCGAATGGGGGGCTGAAGCTTTCTTT. This gives the protein CASTSEWGAEAFF.

This chain joins TRBV6-1 and TRBJ2-7, with 10 positions matching TRBD1. V lost 3 bases to trimming and J lost 5 bases; unmatched junction nucleotides: 10. CDR1 is MNHNS and CDR2 is SASEGT in the germline V gene. The CDR3 covers 16 residues. The CDR3 sequence is CASSEPHRTGGHEQYV. CDR3 nucleotides: TGTGCCAGCAGTGAGCCCCACCGGACAGGGGGTCACGAGCAGTACGTC.

The genes are TRBV6-5 and TRBJ1-1; a weak D match, TRBD1 (5 bases). There are 13 residues in the CDR3. V lost 7 bases and J lost 2, with 11 bases in between. Germline V gene sequence: CDR1 MNHEY, CDR2 SVGAGI. The CDR3 is CASTPGVNTEAFF. DNA of the CDR3: TGTGCCAGCACCCCGGGGGTAAACACTGAAGCTTTCTTT.

The V call is TRBV10-1, the J call TRBJ1-2, with D uncertain. The CDR3 is 11 amino acids. Trimming took off 8 bases at V and 0 bases at J, with 4 bases between the two ends. Germline V gene lookup returns CDR1 WNHNN and CDR2 SYGVQD (reference sequence). The CDR3 sequence is CASATNYGYTF. The CDR3 DNA reads as TGCGCCAGCGCGACTAACTATGGCTACACCTTC.

The J gene is TRBJ2-3, the V gene TRBV9, with a tentative D call TRBD2 (6 bases). Trimming cost V 5 bases and J 2 bases, with 15 bases left between them. The germline gives CDR1 SGDLS, CDR2 YYNGEE. The CDR3 is 15 residues long. CDR3: CASSVTGTFTDTQYF. The CDR3 nucleotides are TGTGCCAGCAGTGTTACCGGGACTTTCACAGATACGCAGTATTTT.

The chain uses TRBV2 and TRBJ1-5; D is undetermined. CDR1 and CDR2 (germline): SNHLY, FYNNEI. V lost 7 bases and J lost 2, with 9 bases in between. This CDR3 is 13 amino acids long. As DNA, the CDR3 is TGTGCCAGCAAGTCTGAGGGCAATCAGCCCCAGCATTTT. Translation: CASKSEGNQPQHF.

The chain combines TRBV11-3 with TRBJ2-1; 10 bases are shared with TRBD2. CDR3 length: 15 amino acids. Germline V gene sequence: CDR1 SGHNT, CDR2 YENEEA. The V gene end was trimmed by 1 base and the J gene end by 6 bases; junction bases not matched to a gene: 3. The CDR3 reads CASSLALAGANEQFF. The CDR3 DNA reads as TGTGCCAGCAGCTTAGCCCTAGCGGGGGCCAATGAGCAGTTCTTC.

This chain joins TRBV7-2 and TRBJ1-1, with TRBD1 as a possible D gene (6 bases). V was shortened by 4 bases and J by 1 base, with 7 bases between the two germline ends. Germline values: CDR1 SGHTA, CDR2 FQGNSA. CDR3 length equals 13 residues. This chain's CDR3 is CASSSQGNTEAFF. CDR3 DNA sequence: TGTGCCAGCAGCTCACAGGGGAACACTGAAGCTTTCTTT.